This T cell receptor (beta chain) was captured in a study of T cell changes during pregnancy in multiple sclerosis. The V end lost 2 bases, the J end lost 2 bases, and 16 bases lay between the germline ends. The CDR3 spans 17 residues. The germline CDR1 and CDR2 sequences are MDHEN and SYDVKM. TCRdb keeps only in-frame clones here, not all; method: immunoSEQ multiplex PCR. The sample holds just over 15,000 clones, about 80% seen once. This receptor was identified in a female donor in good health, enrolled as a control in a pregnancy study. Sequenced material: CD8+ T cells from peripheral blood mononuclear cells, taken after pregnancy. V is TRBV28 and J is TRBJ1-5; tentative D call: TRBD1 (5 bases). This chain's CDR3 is CASSLRSGNAGNQPQHF. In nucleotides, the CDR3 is TGTGCCAGCAGTTTACGATCAGGGAACGCTGGCAATCAGCCCCAGCATTTT. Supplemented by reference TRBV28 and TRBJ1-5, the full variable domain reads DVKVTQSSRYLVKRTGEKVFLECVQDMDHENMFWYRQDPGLGLRLIYFSYDVKMKEKGDIPEGYSVSREKKERFSLILESASTNQTSMYLCASSLRSGNAGNQPQHFGDGTRLSIL.